This entry lists 20 T cell receptor beta chains sequenced from one sample in a study of CXCR3-negative and CXCR3-positive naive CD8 T cells. Their recognized antigens are unknown. In preparing the TRB cDNA libraries, 5' RACE with UMI labels was used. No DNA is given; TCRdb re-called the 5' RACE reads and lists each CDR3 protein once. This specimen shows thousands of distinct CDR3 sequences; the ten leading clones hold around 2%. Study findings and constraints: More hydrophobic TRB CDR3s were found in CXCR3-positive naive cells than in CXCR3-negative naive cells.

Sequencing used naive CXCR3+ CD8+ T cells from blood. Subset denoted: CD45RO-CCR7+CD27+CD95- naive CD8+ T cells expressing CXCR3 (TNR3+). The receptors stem from a human donor in good health. Some clones in this sample may be carry-over from other donors' samples.

By frequency, this clonotype is medium-sized (0.01 to 0.1%). The genes are TRBV4-1 and TRBJ1-2; the TCRdb D gene call, TRBD1, has no DNA to confirm it. The CDR3 has 16 residues. Germline-derived CDR1 and CDR2 are MGHRA and YSYEKL. The CDR3 region is CASSQDSGTGAYGYTF.

The rearrangement links TRBV29-1 to TRBJ2-2; TCRdb gives TRBD1 as the D gene, but with no DNA this cannot be confirmed. CDR1 is SQVTM, CDR2 ANQGSEA, per germline. CDR3 length equals 18 residues. CDR3 loop: CSVAPVESGGPNTGELFF.

This clonotype is classed as medium-sized by frequency. The chain is built from TRBV7-6 and TRBJ2-3; the D call from TCRdb, TRBD1, cannot be confirmed without DNA. The CDR3 covers 15 residues. CDR1 and CDR2 from the germline V gene are SGHVS and FNYEAQ. CDR3 amino acids: CASSLAAGRRDTQYF.

This clonotype is medium-sized by frequency. The chain carries TRBV6-2 or TRBV6-3 and TRBJ2-5; TCRdb gives TRBD2 as the D gene, but with no DNA this cannot be confirmed. Germline V CDR1 and CDR2: MNHEY, SVGEGT. This CDR3 is built from 17 residues. The chain's CDR3 is CASSYPGLAGEGETQYF.

Frequency places this clonotype as medium-sized (0.01 to 0.1%). The chain combines TRBV29-1 with TRBJ2-1; the D call from TCRdb, TRBD2, cannot be confirmed without DNA. The CDR3 sequence is 14 residues long. Germline CDR1 SQVTM, CDR2 ANQGSEA. The CDR3 is CSVGAGAEYNEQFF.

This clonotype is classed as medium-sized by frequency. This chain links TRBV10-3 with TRBJ1-2. Germline loops: CDR1 ENHRY, CDR2 SYGVKD. The CDR3 sequence is 14 residues long. CDR3 protein: CAISDLQINYGYTF.

In terms of frequency, this clonotype is medium-sized. This sequence joins TRBV28 and TRBJ2-3; TCRdb's assignment of TRBD1 cannot be checked, as there is no DNA. This CDR3 comprises 17 residues. In germline, CDR1 is MDHEN, CDR2 SYDVKM. The CDR3 sequence is CASSLYTGGASTDTQYF. Based on the CDR3 plus reference TRBV28 and TRBJ2-3, the full variable domain is DVKVTQSSRYLVKRTGEKVFLECVQDMDHENMFWYRQDPGLGLRLIYFSYDVKMKEKGDIPEGYSVSREKKERFSLILESASTNQTSMYLCASSLYTGGASTDTQYFGPGTRLTVL.

The chain links TRBV27 to TRBJ2-5. Germline values: CDR1 MNHEY, CDR2 SMNVEV (reference sequence). CDR3 length: 11 residues. The CDR3 loop reads CASSLGETQYF.

According to its frequency, this clonotype is medium-sized. The chain joins TRBV6-2 or TRBV6-3 to TRBJ2-7; TCRdb's assignment of TRBD1 cannot be checked, as there is no DNA. The CDR3 has 13 residues. Looked up from germline, CDR1 is MNHEY and CDR2 is SVGEGT. The CDR3 sequence is CASSPGTPYEQYF.

This clonotype ranks as medium-sized in terms of frequency. J is TRBJ2-7 and V is TRBV20-1. This CDR3 has 13 amino acids. Germline values: CDR1 DFQATT, CDR2 SNEGSKA (reference sequence). CDR3 region: CSAREQLNYEQYF.

This rearrangement joins TRBV5-1 to TRBJ2-7; the TRBD1 assignment by TCRdb is unverifiable without DNA. Germline V gene data show CDR1 as SGHRS and CDR2 as YFSETQ. The CDR3 is 13 amino acids. The CDR3 spells CASSFGQAGEQYF.

This clonotype is labeled medium-sized based on frequency. The V call is TRBV23-1, the J call TRBJ2-1; TCRdb selects TRBD2, and the lack of DNA leaves this call unchecked. TRBV23-1 is assigned to the ORF class and has an uncertain function. This CDR3 is 13 amino acids long. The CDR3 protein is CASSQAGFNEQFF.

This rearrangement joins TRBV12-5 to TRBJ1-1. This CDR3 spans 12 amino acids. CDR1 is LGHNT and CDR2 is FRNRAP in the germline V gene. CDR3 region: CAGAPLNTEAFF.

The chain couples TRBV4-3 to TRBJ1-1. Germline V gene lookup returns CDR1 LGHNA and CDR2 YSLEER. CDR3 length: 14 amino acids. CDR3 region: CASSQLLTGSEAFF.

CDR3 sequence: CSVLTGLSYGYTF. The V call is TRBV29-1, the J call TRBJ1-2; TCRdb designates TRBD1, a call that cannot be tested without DNA. CDR1 is SQVTM, CDR2 ANQGSEA, per germline. This CDR3 has 13 amino acids.

V gene TRBV7-2 combines with J gene TRBJ2-7; TCRdb calls TRBD1, which cannot be checked without DNA. CDR3 length: 14 residues. Germline CDR1 SGHTA, CDR2 FQGNSA. This CDR3 is CASSLVTASYEQYF.

The V gene is TRBV19, the J gene TRBJ1-6; TCRdb lists TRBD1, though no DNA is available to test this call. In germline, CDR1 is LNHDA, CDR2 SQIVND (reference sequence). The CDR3 is 13 residues long. This CDR3 reads CASVDRHNSPLHF.

By frequency, this clonotype is medium-sized. This sequence joins TRBV12-3 or TRBV12-4 and TRBJ2-2. This CDR3 spans 14 amino acids. The CDR3 loop reads CASSFGVNTGELFF.

The chain uses TRBV29-1 and TRBJ2-5. The germline gives CDR1 SQVTM, CDR2 ANQGSEA. This CDR3 has 12 residues. The CDR3 sequence: CSVEHTQETQYF.

This clonotype is large (0.1 to 1%) by frequency. V is TRBV5-6 and J is TRBJ2-3; TCRdb gives TRBD2 as the D gene, but with no DNA this cannot be confirmed. The V gene's germline CDR1 is SGHDT and CDR2 YYEEEE. There are 16 residues in the CDR3. The CDR3 reads CASSWAGLAGSDTQYF.